This is a list of T cell receptor beta chains from one sample in a study of human T cells and chemical hapten exposure. TCRdb used MiXCR to reprocess the RACE reads, holding one entry per CDR3 protein. This table holds fewer than 200,000 distinct CDR3 sequences, 20% to 25% found once. Sequenced material: whole blood, taken in connection with sensitization to the hapten diphenylcyclopropenone (DPC). Source of these receptors: a woman between 50 and 59 years old with alopecia areata. Some clones in this sample may be carry-over from other donors' samples. CDR3s include the opening cysteine and the closing phenylalanine or tryptophan. D genes are given only for firm matches. For some rows the clone size is stated as once, few or many, or as a class when expanded; others skip it.

v_gene	j_gene	abundance	d_gene	len	CDR3aa	CDR3nt
TRBV6-1	TRBJ1-2	.	.	15	CASGLGDRANYGYTF	TGTGCCAGCGGGTTGGGGGACCGAGCTAACTATGGCTACACCTTC
TRBV24-1	TRBJ1-5	.	.	13	CATRGTYDQPQHF	TGTGCCACCAGAGGGACATACGACCAGCCCCAGCATTTT
TRBV12-3/TRBV12-4	TRBJ2-7	few	.	14	CASSPPIITYEQYF	TGTGCCAGCAGTCCCCCGATTATCACCTACGAGCAGTACTTC
TRBV5-1	TRBJ2-7	.	.	13	CASSLAQTYEQYF	TGCGCCAGCAGCTTGGCCCAGACCTACGAGCAGTACTTC
TRBV12-3/TRBV12-4	TRBJ1-2	.	.	12	CASSSQGYGYTF	TGTGCCAGCAGTTCACAGGGATATGGCTACACCTTC
TRBV9	TRBJ1-1	.	.	15	CASSVEGGLELKAFF	TGTGCCAGCAGCGTAGAGGGGGGCTTGGAGTTAAAAGCTTTCTTT
TRBV20-1	TRBJ2-3	.	.	14	CSALTSTGTDTQYF	TGCAGTGCTCTGACTAGTACCGGTACAGATACGCAGTATTTT
TRBV6-1	TRBJ1-1	few	.	11	CASKGRAEAFF	TGTGCCAGTAAGGGGAGGGCTGAAGCTTTCTTT
TRBV11-2	TRBJ2-3	.	.	18	CASSFWGLGRTSTDTQYF	TGTGCCAGCAGCTTTTGGGGGTTGGGCCGAACGAGCACAGATACGCAGTATTTT
TRBV7-9	TRBJ2-1	few	TRBD2	16	CASSRVPGTSSSEQFF	TGTGCCAGCAGCAGAGTACCCGGGACTAGCTCCAGTGAGCAGTTCTTC
TRBV25-1	TRBJ2-1	few	.	15	CASSEWTEDYNEQFF	TGTGCCAGCAGTGAATGGACAGAAGATTACAATGAGCAGTTCTTC
TRBV11-1	TRBJ2-2	few	TRBD2	13	CASMLADTGELFF	TGTGCCAGCATGCTAGCGGACACCGGGGAGCTGTTTTTT
TRBV20-1	TRBJ1-2	many	TRBD1	11	CSAGDRFGYTF	TGCAGTGCCGGGGACAGGTTCGGCTACACCTTC
TRBV21-1	TRBJ2-1	.	.	18	CASSKEVEGTSNVDEQFF	TGTGCCAGCAGCAAAGAAGTAGAAGGGACTAGCAATGTCGATGAGCAGTTCTTC
TRBV20-1	TRBJ2-4	.	TRBD1	14	CSAHDRVAKNIQYF	TGCAGTGCCCACGACAGGGTGGCCAAAAACATTCAGTACTTC
TRBV7-6	TRBJ2-5	few	.	12	CASSLLQETQYF	TGTGCCAGCAGCCTCCTCCAAGAGACCCAGTACTTC
TRBV7-2	TRBJ2-2	.	.	16	CASSLFGRTNTGELFF	TGTGCCAGCAGCTTATTTGGGCGGACGAACACCGGGGAGCTGTTTTTT
TRBV11-1	TRBJ1-6	.	.	15	CASSSPFQGNSPLHF	TGTGCCAGCAGCTCCCCCTTTCAGGGGAATTCACCCCTCCACTTT
TRBV12-3/TRBV12-4	TRBJ1-2	.	.	15	CASSRVVGEGYGYTF	TGTGCCAGCAGCCGGGTGGTAGGGGAGGGCTATGGCTACACCTTC
TRBV6-2/TRBV6-3	TRBJ2-3	.	.	14	CASQRMASTDTQYF	TGTGCCTCTCAGCGGATGGCTAGCACAGATACGCAGTATTTT
TRBV5-5	TRBJ2-1	few	TRBD1	15	CASSGTGGLYNEQFF	TGTGCCAGCAGCGGGACAGGGGGCCTCTACAATGAGCAGTTCTTC
TRBV5-1	TRBJ2-2	.	.	13	CASSLVATGELFF	TGCGCCAGCAGCTTGGTGGCGACCGGGGAGCTGTTTTTT
TRBV20-1	TRBJ1-2	few	.	13	CSAREGRADGYTF	TGCAGTGCTAGAGAGGGTCGGGCCGATGGCTACACCTTC
TRBV30	TRBJ2-1	few	.	11	CAWSGYNEQFF	TGTGCCTGGAGCGGGTACAATGAGCAGTTCTTC
TRBV11-2	TRBJ2-5	few	.	15	CASSPGLALKETQYF	TGTGCCAGCAGCCCCGGTCTAGCCCTAAAAGAGACCCAGTACTTC
TRBV20-1	TRBJ2-7	.	.	12	CSASSSGNEQYF	TGCAGTGCTAGTAGTTCTGGGAACGAGCAGTACTTC
TRBV20-1	TRBJ2-1	.	TRBD2	15	CSARARLAGENEQFF	TGCAGTGCTAGAGCAAGGCTAGCGGGAGAGAATGAGCAGTTCTTC
TRBV6-1	TRBJ2-1	few	TRBD1	16	CASSEAQGAGYNEQFF	TGTGCCAGCAGTGAAGCTCAGGGGGCGGGATACAATGAGCAGTTCTTC
TRBV29-1	TRBJ1-2	.	TRBD1	13	CSVDGTGNYGYTF	TGCAGCGTTGACGGGACAGGGAACTATGGCTACACCTTC
TRBV5-1	TRBJ2-3	.	TRBD2	15	CASREGFGVADTQYF	TGCGCCAGCCGGGAGGGGTTCGGGGTGGCAGATACGCAGTATTTT
TRBV20-1	TRBJ2-3	few	.	14	CSAREVRSTDTQYF	TGCAGTGCTAGAGAAGTTCGAAGCACAGATACGCAGTATTTT
TRBV27	TRBJ1-5	few	.	16	CASSFWGAGGNQPQHF	TGTGCCAGCAGTTTTTGGGGGGCCGGCGGCAATCAGCCCCAGCATTTT
TRBV25-1	TRBJ2-7	few	.	10	CATGNYEQYF	TGTGCCACAGGGAACTACGAGCAGTACTTC
TRBV7-9	TRBJ2-7	few	TRBD1	12	CASRFGTGEQYF	TGTGCCAGCAGGTTCGGGACAGGAGAGCAGTACTTC
TRBV9	TRBJ2-7	.	.	14	CASSVEQTPYEQYF	TGTGCCAGCAGCGTAGAACAGACCCCCTACGAGCAGTACTTC
TRBV20-1	TRBJ1-5	few	.	12	CSARRRAQPQHF	TGCAGTGCCCGACGTAGGGCTCAGCCCCAGCATTTT
TRBV5-1	TRBJ2-1	.	TRBD2	15	CASSYTSGRAGEQFF	TGCGCCAGCAGCTACACTAGCGGGAGGGCCGGTGAGCAGTTCTTC
TRBV20-1	TRBJ2-1	few	.	14	CSAGGVSSYNEQFF	TGCAGTGCCGGAGGGGTAAGCTCCTACAATGAGCAGTTCTTC
TRBV10-3	TRBJ2-3	once	.	17	CAISEKALVGSFGTQYF	TGTGCCATCAGTGAGAAAGCATTGGTCGGGAGCTTCGGTACGCAGTATTTT
TRBV5-5	TRBJ2-7	few	.	17	CASSAHPGGGPPYEQYF	TGTGCCAGCAGCGCTCATCCCGGTGGGGGTCCCCCCTACGAGCAGTACTTC
TRBV29-1	TRBJ1-1	.	TRBD1	12	CSVEPGQGVAFF	TGCAGCGTTGAACCGGGACAGGGAGTAGCTTTCTTT
TRBV7-7	TRBJ2-1	.	.	16	CASSLSIKYSYNEQFF	TGTGCCAGCAGCTTATCAATCAAATACTCCTACAATGAGCAGTTCTTC
TRBV4-2	TRBJ2-1	few	.	15	CASSQVSTGYNEQFF	TGTGCCAGCAGCCAGGTATCAACGGGATACAATGAGCAGTTCTTC
TRBV6-5	TRBJ1-1	few	.	13	CASSYLANTEAFF	TGTGCCAGCAGTTACCTGGCGAACACTGAAGCTTTCTTT
TRBV6-1	TRBJ2-1	.	.	13	CASGPDPQGEQFF	TGTGCCAGCGGCCCGGACCCCCAGGGTGAGCAGTTCTTC
TRBV5-1	TRBJ1-1	few	.	13	CASSFSGRTEAFF	TGCGCCAGCAGCTTTTCGGGGCGGACTGAAGCTTTCTTT